Given below is one T cell receptor (beta chain) in context. Relative to the germline gene, one junction end is altered; a read error may explain this. TCRdb analysed the multiplex PCR reads with MiXCR anew, one entry per CDR3 protein. The data hold more than 200,000 distinct CDR3 sequences, with less than 40% observed a single time. This sample stems from a study of breast tumors, draining lymph nodes, adjacent tissues. Samples came from axillary lymph nodes draining the breast cancer. The CDR3 spans 14 residues. Per the germline V gene, CDR1 is SGDLS and CDR2 is YYNGEE. The chain has TRBV9 and TRBJ2-7; 8 bases align to TRBD2. This TCR came from a female donor with breast cancer. Some clones in this sample may be carry-over from other donors' samples. Material: axillary lymph node tissue. The CDR3 DNA reads as TGTGCCAGCAACGTAGCGCGGGAGGTAAGGGAGCAGTCCTTC. It specifies CASNVAREVREQSF. The whole variable domain, remainder taken from reference TRBV9 and TRBJ2-7, is DSGVTQTPKHLITATGQRVTLRCSPRSGDLSVYWYQQSLDQGLQFLIQYYNGEERAKGNILERFSAQQFPDLHSELNLSSLELGDSALYFCASNVAREVREQSFGPGTRLTVT.